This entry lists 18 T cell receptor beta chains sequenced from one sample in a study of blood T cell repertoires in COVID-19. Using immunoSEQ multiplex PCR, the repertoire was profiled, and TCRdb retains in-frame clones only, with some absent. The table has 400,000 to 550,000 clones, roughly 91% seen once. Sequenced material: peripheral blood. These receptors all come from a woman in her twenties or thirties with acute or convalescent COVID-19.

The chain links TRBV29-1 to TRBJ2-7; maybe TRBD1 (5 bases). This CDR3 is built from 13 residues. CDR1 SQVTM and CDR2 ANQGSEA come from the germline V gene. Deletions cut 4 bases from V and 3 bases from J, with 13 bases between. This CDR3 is CSVGAGFGYEQYF. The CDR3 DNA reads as TGCAGCGTTGGGGCAGGGTTTGGCTACGAGCAGTACTTC.

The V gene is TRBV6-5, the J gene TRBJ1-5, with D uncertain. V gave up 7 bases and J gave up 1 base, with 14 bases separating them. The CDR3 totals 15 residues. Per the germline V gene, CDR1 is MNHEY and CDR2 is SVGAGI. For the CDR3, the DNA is TGTGCCAGCAATAACAGCCCGATGAGCAATCAGCCCCAGCATTTT. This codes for CASNNSPMSNQPQHF.

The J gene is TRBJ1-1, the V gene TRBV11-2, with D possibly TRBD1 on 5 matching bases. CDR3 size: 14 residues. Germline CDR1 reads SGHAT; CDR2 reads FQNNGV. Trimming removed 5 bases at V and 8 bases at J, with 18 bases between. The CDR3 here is CASSLNQGIGEAFF. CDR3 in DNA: TGTGCCAGCAGCCTAAACCAGGGAATTGGCGAAGCTTTCTTT.

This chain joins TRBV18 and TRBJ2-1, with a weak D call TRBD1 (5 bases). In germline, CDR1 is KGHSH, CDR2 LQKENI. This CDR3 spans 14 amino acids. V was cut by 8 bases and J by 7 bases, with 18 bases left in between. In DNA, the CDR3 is TGTGCCAGCGATTGGCAGGGCGATCGGAATGAGCAGTTCTTC. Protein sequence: CASDWQGDRNEQFF.

CDR3 DNA sequence: TGTGCCAGCAGCCCTGGGACTAGCTATAAAGAGACCCAGTACTTC. Protein sequence: CASSPGTSYKETQYF. This sequence joins TRBV7-9 and TRBJ2-5, with 9 bases matching TRBD2. Germline CDR1 and CDR2: SEHNR and FQNEAQ (reference sequence). The ends lost 5 bases at V and 3 bases at J; junction bases unmatched: 7. The CDR3 totals 15 residues.

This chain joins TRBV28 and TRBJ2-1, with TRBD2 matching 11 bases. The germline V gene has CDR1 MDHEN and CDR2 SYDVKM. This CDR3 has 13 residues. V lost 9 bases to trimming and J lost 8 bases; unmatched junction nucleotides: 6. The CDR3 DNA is TGTGCCAGTGAGGCTAGCGGGGGGTATGAGCAGTTCTTC. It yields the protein CASEASGGYEQFF.

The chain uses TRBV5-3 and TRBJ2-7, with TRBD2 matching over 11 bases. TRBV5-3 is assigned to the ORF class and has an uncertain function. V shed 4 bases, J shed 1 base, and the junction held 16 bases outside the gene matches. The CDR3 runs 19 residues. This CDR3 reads CARSREKTLTSGESYEQYF. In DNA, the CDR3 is TGTGCCAGAAGCCGAGAAAAGACCTTGACTAGCGGGGAATCCTACGAGCAGTACTTC.

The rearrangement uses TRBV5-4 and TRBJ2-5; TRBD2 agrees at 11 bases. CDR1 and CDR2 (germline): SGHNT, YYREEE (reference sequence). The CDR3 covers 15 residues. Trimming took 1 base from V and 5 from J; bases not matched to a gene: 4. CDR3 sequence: CASSLPASGGETQYF. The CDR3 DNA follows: TGTGCCAGCAGCTTGCCCGCTAGCGGGGGGGAGACCCAGTACTTC.

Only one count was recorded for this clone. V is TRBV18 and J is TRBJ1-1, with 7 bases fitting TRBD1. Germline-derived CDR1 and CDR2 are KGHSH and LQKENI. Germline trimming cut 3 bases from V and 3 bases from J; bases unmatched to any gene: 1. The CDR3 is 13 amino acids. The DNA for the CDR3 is TGTGCCAGCTCACCTGGACAGGACACTGAAGCTTTCTTT. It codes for CASSPGQDTEAFF.

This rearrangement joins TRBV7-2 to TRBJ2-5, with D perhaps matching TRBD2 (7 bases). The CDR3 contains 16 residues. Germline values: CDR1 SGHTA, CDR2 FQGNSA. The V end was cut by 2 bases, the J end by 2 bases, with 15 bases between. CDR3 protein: CASSLNAGAGQETQYF. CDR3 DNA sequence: TGTGCCAGCAGCTTAAATGCGGGGGCGGGACAAGAGACCCAGTACTTC.

CDR3 in amino acids: CASSPSRTGAYEQYF. The CDR3 bases are TGTGCCAGCTCACCGTCTCGGACAGGGGCCTACGAGCAGTACTTC. J is TRBJ2-7 and V is TRBV18, with TRBD1 matching 9 bases. Germline V CDR1 and CDR2: KGHSH, LQKENI. This CDR3 contains 15 residues. The V segment lost 3 bases and the J segment 2 bases; nucleotides outside the gene matches: 5. The whole variable domain, remainder taken from reference TRBV18 and TRBJ2-7, is NAGVMQNPRHLVRRRGQEARLRCSPMKGHSHVYWYRQLPEEGLKFMVYLQKENIIDESGMPKERFSAEFPKEGPSILRIQQVVRGDSAAYFCASSPSRTGAYEQYFGPGTRLTVT.

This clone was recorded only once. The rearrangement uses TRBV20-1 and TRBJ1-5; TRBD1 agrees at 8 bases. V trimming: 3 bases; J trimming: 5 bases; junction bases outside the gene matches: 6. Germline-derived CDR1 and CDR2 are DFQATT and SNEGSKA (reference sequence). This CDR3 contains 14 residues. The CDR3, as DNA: TGCAGTGCTAGTGCCAGGGGGCGCGATCAGCCCCAGCATTTT. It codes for CSASARGRDQPQHF.

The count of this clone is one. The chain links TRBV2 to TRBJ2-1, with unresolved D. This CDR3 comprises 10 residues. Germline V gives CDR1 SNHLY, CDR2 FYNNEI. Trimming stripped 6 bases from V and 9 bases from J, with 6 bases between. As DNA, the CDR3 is TGTGCCAGCAGGCGGAGTGAGCAGTTCTTC. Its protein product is CASRRSEQFF.

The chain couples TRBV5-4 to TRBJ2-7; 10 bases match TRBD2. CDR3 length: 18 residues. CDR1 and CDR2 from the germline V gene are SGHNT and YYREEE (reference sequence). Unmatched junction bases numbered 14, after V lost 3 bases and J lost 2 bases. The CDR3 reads CASSYNRGIAGGTYEQYF. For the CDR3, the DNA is TGTGCCAGCAGCTACAATAGGGGGATAGCGGGGGGTACCTACGAGCAGTACTTC.

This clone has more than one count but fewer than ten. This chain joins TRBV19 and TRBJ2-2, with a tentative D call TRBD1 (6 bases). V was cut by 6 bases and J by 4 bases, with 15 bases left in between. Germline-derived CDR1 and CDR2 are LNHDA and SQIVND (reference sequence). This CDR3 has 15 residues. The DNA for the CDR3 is TGTGCCAGTAGGCCACAGGGACGCGGCACCGGGGAGCTGTTTTTT. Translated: CASRPQGRGTGELFF.

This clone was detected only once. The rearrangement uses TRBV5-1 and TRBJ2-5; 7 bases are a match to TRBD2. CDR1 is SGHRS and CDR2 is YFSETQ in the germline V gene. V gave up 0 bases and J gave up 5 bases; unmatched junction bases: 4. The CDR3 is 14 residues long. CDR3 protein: CASSLGLAQETQYF. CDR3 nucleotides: TGCGCCAGCAGCTTGGGACTAGCACAGGAGACCCAGTACTTC.

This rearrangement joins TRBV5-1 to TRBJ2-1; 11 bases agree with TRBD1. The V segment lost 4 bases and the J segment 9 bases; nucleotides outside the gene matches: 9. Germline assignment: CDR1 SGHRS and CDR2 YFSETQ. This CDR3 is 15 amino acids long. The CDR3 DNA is TGCGCCAGCAGCCCCGGACAGGGGGCCCCTGGTGAGCAGTTCTTC. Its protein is CASSPGQGAPGEQFF. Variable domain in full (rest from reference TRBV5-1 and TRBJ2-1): KAGVTQTPRYLIKTRGQQVTLSCSPISGHRSVSWYQQTPGQGLQFLFEYFSETQRNKGNFPGRFSGRQFSNSRSEMNVSTLELGDSALYLCASSPGQGAPGEQFFGPGTRLTVL.

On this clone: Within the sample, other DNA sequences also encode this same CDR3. DNA for the CDR3: TGTGCCAGCAGCGCAAAACCATACAACAGGGGGCGGGATGGCTACACCTTC. Translated, it gives CASSAKPYNRGRDGYTF. The genes are TRBV9 and TRBJ1-2; 9 bases line up with TRBD1. The CDR3 covers 17 residues. The J segment lost 6 bases and the V segment lost 3 bases, leaving 15 bases of the junction unmatched. Germline CDR1 SGDLS, CDR2 YYNGEE.